These 24 T cell receptor beta chains were all obtained from the same sample, sequenced in a study of T cell changes during pregnancy in multiple sclerosis. TCRdb's copy holds only in-frame clones and misses some; the assay was immunoSEQ multiplex PCR. The sample has around 57,000 clones; just under 90% are singletons. Here the sequenced sample was peripheral blood, taken in the first trimester of pregnancy. The origin of the receptors is a female donor in good health, enrolled as a control in a pregnancy study.

The CDR3 nucleotides are TGTGCCAGCAGCTTGGGGACAGGAAAAAATGAAAAACTGTTTTTT. It yields the protein CASSLGTGKNEKLFF. V and J are TRBV7-9 and TRBJ1-4; the match to TRBD1 covers 8 bases. The V and J ends lost 3 bases and 5 bases, in that order; junction bases with no gene match: 5. The CDR3 has 15 residues. Germline V gives CDR1 SEHNR, CDR2 FQNEAQ (reference sequence).

This chain links TRBV27 with TRBJ2-1, with no clear D. Germline lookup yields CDR1 MNHEY and CDR2 SMNVEV (reference sequence). There are 14 residues in the CDR3. Deletions cut 5 bases from V and 6 bases from J, with 14 bases between. The chain's CDR3 is CASSLDYYSNEQFF. The DNA of the CDR3 is TGTGCCAGCAGTCTAGATTACTATTCCAATGAGCAGTTCTTC.

This clone was observed once. The chain uses TRBV7-3 and TRBJ1-1; D possibly corresponds to TRBD1 (5 bases). Trimming cost V 1 base and J 7 bases, with 7 bases left between them. This CDR3 spans 12 amino acids. Germline V gives CDR1 SGHTA, CDR2 FQGTGA. DNA for the CDR3: TGTGCCAGCAGCTTAAGGGGCGGTGAAGCTTTCTTT. This gives the protein CASSLRGGEAFF.

The chain links TRBV30 to TRBJ1-1; weak D call: TRBD1 (5 bases). Germline assignment: CDR1 GTSNPN and CDR2 SVGIG (reference sequence). Trimming pared 2 bases from V and 4 bases from J, leaving 14 bases between. This CDR3 is 14 amino acids long. The CDR3 bases are TGTGCCTGGAGTAACTGGGGGGGTACCACTGAAGCTTTCTTT. Residues: CAWSNWGGTTEAFF.

The chain joins TRBV2 to TRBJ2-7, with 12 bases fitting TRBD2. The V and J ends lost 8 bases and 0 bases, in that order; junction bases with no gene match: 5. The V gene's germline CDR1 is SNHLY and CDR2 FYNNEI. The CDR3 has 15 residues. CDR3 coding DNA: TGTGCCAGCCACTTACTAGCGGGGGGCTCCTACGAGCAGTACTTC. It specifies CASHLLAGGSYEQYF.

This clone was seen a single time. The chain carries TRBV20-1 and TRBJ2-7; D possibly corresponds to TRBD1 (6 bases). The V end lost 6 bases, the J end lost 8 bases, and 14 bases lay between the germline ends. The germline V gene has CDR1 DFQATT and CDR2 SNEGSKA (reference sequence). The CDR3 extends over 11 amino acids. CDR3 region: CSARRTAKQYF. The CDR3 region has the DNA TGCAGTGCCCGGAGGACAGCCAAGCAGTACTTC.

V gene TRBV7-6 combines with J gene TRBJ1-2; D possibly corresponds to TRBD1 (5 bases). The germline gives CDR1 SGHVS, CDR2 FNYEAQ. This CDR3 spans 15 amino acids. V was trimmed by 5 bases and J by 8 bases, leaving 21 bases between them. CDR3 DNA: TGTGCCAGCAGCCTCAACCGGGACGGGGAGGGGGGCTACACCTTC. Translation gives CASSLNRDGEGGYTF.

V is TRBV27 and J is TRBJ2-6; the match to TRBD1 covers 7 bases. Looked up from germline, CDR1 is MNHEY and CDR2 is SMNVEV (reference sequence). Germline trimming cut 5 bases from V and 3 bases from J; bases unmatched to any gene: 13. The CDR3 runs to 18 residues. The CDR3 DNA reads as TGTGCCAGCAGTGCAAACAGGGGTACTGGGTTTGGGGCCAACGTCCTGACTTTC. Translating it yields CASSANRGTGFGANVLTF.

This chain links TRBV11-2 with TRBJ2-5; perhaps TRBD2 as D (6 bases). Germline loops: CDR1 SGHAT, CDR2 FQNNGV. CDR3 length: 13 residues. The V gene lost 10 bases and the J gene lost 0 bases, with 12 bases spanning the gap. CDR3 sequence: CATGRGNQETQYF. For the CDR3, the DNA is TGTGCCACCGGACGGGGGAACCAAGAGACCCAGTACTTC.

This clone appeared a single time. The rearrangement uses TRBV19 and TRBJ1-2; D gene unclear. Germline CDR1 LNHDA, CDR2 SQIVND (reference sequence). This CDR3 contains 14 residues. V shed 1 base and J shed 5 bases, with 11 bases lying between them. This CDR3 reads CASSIVGDNYGYTF. In DNA form, the CDR3 reads TGTGCCAGTAGTATAGTCGGCGACAATTATGGCTACACCTTC.

The CDR3 coding sequence is TGTGCCAGCAGCCTGACAGGGTTGGTCTATGGCTACACCTTC. Translating gives CASSLTGLVYGYTF. The genes are TRBV5-6 and TRBJ1-2; 7 positions match TRBD1. The CDR3 has 14 residues. Germline V gene data show CDR1 as SGHDT and CDR2 as YYEEEE. Unmatched junction bases numbered 7, after V lost 4 bases and J lost 4 bases.

Comment on this clone: One end of the junction does not line up with germline, which may come from a read error. This chain links TRBV7-7 with TRBJ2-1; 16 bases fit TRBD2. Looked up from germline, CDR1 is SSHAT and CDR2 is FNYEAQ (reference sequence). The CDR3 runs 16 residues. Here the CDR3 DNA reads TGTGCTAGCAGCTTAGGGACTAGCGGGGGGGCCAATGAGCAGTTCTTC. Protein: CASSLGTSGGANEQFF.

The genes are TRBV5-6 and TRBJ2-3; TRBD1 is a possible D gene (6 bases). The CDR3 is made up of 14 amino acids. The germline CDR1 and CDR2 sequences are SGHDT and YYEEEE. V was shortened by 4 bases and J by 5 bases, with 14 bases between the two germline ends. CDR3 in amino acids: CASSTSTRGDTQYF. The CDR3 nucleotides are TGTGCCAGCAGCACCTCAACCAGGGGAGATACGCAGTATTTT.

The chain employs TRBV19 and TRBJ1-5; a weak D match, TRBD1 (6 bases). CDR3 length equals 14 residues. Trimming took 8 bases from V and 4 from J, leaving 15 bases between them. Per germline, CDR1 LNHDA and CDR2 SQIVND (reference sequence). The CDR3 protein is CASRPGELNQPQHF. CDR3 DNA sequence: TGTGCCAGTCGACCAGGGGAATTGAATCAGCCCCAGCATTTT.

The gene calls are TRBV9 and TRBJ2-1; the match to TRBD2 covers 8 bases. The CDR3 has 16 amino acids. Germline CDR1 SGDLS, CDR2 YYNGEE. The trim removed 4 bases at V and 0 bases at J, leaving 6 bases unmatched. The CDR3 coding sequence is TGTGCCAGCAGCTTAACGGGGGGGAGCTCCTACAATGAGCAGTTCTTC. This codes for CASSLTGGSSYNEQFF. Drawing the rest from reference TRBV9 and TRBJ2-1, the complete variable domain is DSGVTQTPKHLITATGQRVTLRCSPRSGDLSVYWYQQSLDQGLQFLIQYYNGEERAKGNILERFSAQQFPDLHSELNLSSLELGDSALYFCASSLTGGSSYNEQFFGPGTRLTVL.

CDR3 amino acids: CASSVNVRGSDTEAFF. CDR3 nucleotide sequence: TGTGCCAGCAGCGTTAATGTTAGGGGGTCGGACACTGAAGCTTTCTTT. The chain recombines TRBV9 with TRBJ1-1; TRBD1 is a possible D gene (6 bases). The germline V gene encodes CDR1 SGDLS and CDR2 YYNGEE. This CDR3 has 16 residues. Trimming removed 2 bases from V and 3 bases from J, with 17 bases in between.

The rearrangement joins TRBV12-5 to TRBJ1-5; D remains ambiguous. The germline V gene encodes CDR1 LGHNT and CDR2 FRNRAP. The ends were cut back, 2 bases at V and 4 bases at J, with 18 bases in the middle. The CDR3 runs to 17 residues. The CDR3 region is CASGLLIESTINQPQHF. The DNA of the CDR3 is TGTGCTAGTGGTTTGTTAATTGAATCGACTATTAATCAGCCCCAGCATTTT.

The rearrangement uses TRBV5-6 and TRBJ2-7; TRBD1 matches at 10 bases. The CDR3 totals 15 residues. The germline gives CDR1 SGHDT, CDR2 YYEEEE. Unmatched junction bases numbered 9, after V lost 2 bases and J lost 7 bases. CDR3 residues: CASSFYDRGPGEQYF. The CDR3 DNA reads TGTGCCAGCAGCTTCTATGACAGGGGGCCAGGAGAGCAGTACTTC.

The chain carries TRBV7-8 and TRBJ2-7, with unresolved D. This CDR3 contains 12 residues. The germline V gene encodes CDR1 SGHVS and CDR2 FQNEAQ. The V end was cut by 3 bases, the J end by 3 bases, with 6 bases between. CDR3 sequence reads: CASSLSDYEQYF. The CDR3 DNA reads TGTGCCAGCAGCTTGAGTGACTACGAGCAGTACTTC. Looking up the rest from reference TRBV7-8 and TRBJ2-7 gives the full variable domain: GAGVSQSPRYKVAKRGQDVALRCDPISGHVSLFWYQQALGQGPEFLTYFQNEAQLDKSGLPSDRFFAERPEGSVSTLKIQRTQQEDSAVYLCASSLSDYEQYFGPGTRLTVT.

Only one count was recorded for this clone. This chain connects TRBV7-3 to TRBJ2-1; 7 bases align to TRBD1. This CDR3 comprises 15 residues. In germline, CDR1 is SGHTA, CDR2 FQGTGA. V shed 5 bases, J shed 3 bases, and the junction held 7 bases outside the gene matches. CDR3 in DNA: TGTGCCAGCAGCCCTGGACAGGACAGCTACAATGAGCAGTTCTTC. Translated, it gives CASSPGQDSYNEQFF.

The chain joins TRBV7-9 to TRBJ1-2; 8 bases align to TRBD1. V shed 6 bases and J 0 bases; nucleotides not matched to a gene: 6. Germline assignment: CDR1 SEHNR and CDR2 FQNEAQ (reference sequence). The CDR3 totals 15 residues. This chain's CDR3 is CASSLTGGANYGYTF. In DNA, the CDR3 is TGTGCCAGCAGTTTAACAGGGGGAGCTAACTATGGCTACACCTTC.

This sequence joins TRBV19 and TRBJ2-7; possibly TRBD1 for D (8 bases). The length of the CDR3 is 14 residues. Trimming left V 5 bases short and J 1 base short, with 12 bases between. Looked up from germline, CDR1 is LNHDA and CDR2 is SQIVND (reference sequence). This CDR3 reads CASSGQGGSYEQYF. The CDR3 nucleotides are TGTGCCAGTAGTGGACAGGGAGGGTCCTACGAGCAGTACTTC.

This sequence joins TRBV7-9 and TRBJ2-1; D might be TRBD1 (5 bases). This CDR3 comprises 17 residues. The germline gives CDR1 SEHNR, CDR2 FQNEAQ (reference sequence). The V gene lost 0 bases and the J gene lost 10 bases, with 22 bases spanning the gap. CDR3 nucleotides: TGTGCCAGCAGCTTAGCGTGGGCGGCGGTGAGAGCAGGGGAGCAGTTCTTC. It translates to CASSLAWAAVRAGEQFF. Full variable domain (outside the CDR3, taken from reference TRBV7-9 and TRBJ2-1): DTGVSQNPRHKITKRGQNVTFRCDPISEHNRLYWYRQTLGQGPEFLTYFQNEAQLEKSRLLSDRFSAERPKGSFSTLEIQRTEQGDSAMYLCASSLAWAAVRAGEQFFGPGTRLTVL.

This clone was seen only a few times. The V call is TRBV7-6, the J call TRBJ1-1; weak D call: TRBD1 (5 bases). The CDR3 is 13 amino acids. V lost 0 bases and J 5 bases, leaving 7 bases between the germline ends. The V gene's germline CDR1 is SGHVS and CDR2 FNYEAQ. CDR3 coding DNA: TGTGCCAGCAGCTTAGCGGGGCAAACTGAAGCTTTCTTT. Its translation is CASSLAGQTEAFF.